This T cell receptor beta chain was sequenced for a study of CD8+CD57+ T cells in acquired aplastic anemia. The CDR3 spans 15 residues. Trimming stripped 1 base from V and 2 bases from J, with 9 bases between. This clonotype was recorded at least ten times. TCR beta VDJ and CDR3 profiling used genomic DNA as template. In TCRdb, the reads were re-called with MiXCR into one record per CDR3 protein. The table includes under 200,000 distinct CDR3 sequences, 55% to 80% detected once. The source material was sorted CD4+, CD8+, or CD8+CD57+ T cells (not recorded which) from PBMCs. J is TRBJ2-1 and V is TRBV12-3 or TRBV12-4; D gene uncertain. The sequence was collected from a human donor in good health. The CDR3, as DNA: TGTGCCAGCAGTTTAGGGGGTGCGGCCTACAATGAGCAGTTCTTC. This encodes CASSLGGAAYNEQFF.